Listed here are 29 T cell receptor beta chains from one sample, sequenced in a study of patients and donors after allogeneic stem cell transplantation. TCRdb itself ran the RT-PCR reads through MiXCR, one entry per CDR3 protein. This table holds roughly 200,000 distinct CDR3 sequences, roughly 38% found once. What was sequenced was blood, either unsorted or a sorted T cell fraction (not recorded which). The receptor source for this set is a human donor who was either an allogeneic HSCT recipient or a stem cell or donor lymphocyte infusion donor (not recorded which). It is not recorded whose cells these are; they may come from a transplant donor.

This clonotype was recorded a few times. V and J are TRBV29-1 and TRBJ1-2; 7 bases are a match to TRBD1. Germline CDR1 is SQVTM and CDR2 is ANQGSEA. V was pared by 4 bases and J by 4 bases, with 0 bases of the junction left unmatched. The CDR3 runs 11 residues. The CDR3 is CSVGDSYGYTF. CDR3 DNA: TGCAGCGTTGGGGACAGCTATGGCTACACCTTC. The variable domain in full, with the rest retrieved from reference TRBV29-1 and TRBJ1-2, is SAVISQKPSRDICQRGTSLTIQCQVDSQVTMMFWYRQQPGQSLTLIATANQGSEATYESGFVIDKFPISRPNLTFSTLTVSNMSPEDSSIYLCSVGDSYGYTFGSGTRLTVV.

The V and J genes are TRBV15 and TRBJ2-1; D could derive from TRBD1 or TRBD2 (5 bases each). Germline V gives CDR1 LNHNV, CDR2 YYDKDF (reference sequence). The ends were cut back, 7 bases at V and 0 bases at J, with 13 bases in the middle. The CDR3 loop spans 15 amino acids. The CDR3 sequence is CATTRQRSSYNEQFF. The CDR3 DNA reads TGTGCCACCACAAGACAGCGGAGCTCCTACAATGAGCAGTTCTTC.

The chain links TRBV7-9 to TRBJ1-2, with TRBD1 as a possible D gene (6 bases). CDR1 is SEHNR and CDR2 is FQNEAQ in the germline V gene (reference sequence). This CDR3 spans 15 amino acids. V dropped 1 base and J dropped 3 bases, with 12 bases sitting between them. The CDR3 region is CASSLVAGEDYGYTF. The CDR3 DNA sequence: TGTGCCAGCAGCTTAGTGGCAGGGGAGGACTATGGCTACACCTTC.

This rearrangement joins TRBV6-1 to TRBJ1-6, with 8 nucleotides matching TRBD1. The CDR3 is made up of 16 amino acids. The junction had 10 bases not matched to a gene; V was cut back by 7 bases and J by 5 bases. CDR1 is MNHNS and CDR2 is SASEGT in the germline V gene. CDR3 residues: CASIAWTGRHNSPLHF. CDR3 DNA sequence: TGTGCCAGCATAGCTTGGACAGGGAGGCATAATTCACCCCTCCACTTT.

A few counts support this clonotype. The rearrangement uses TRBV12-3 or TRBV12-4 and TRBJ1-2, with D possibly TRBD1 on 5 matching bases. V was trimmed by 3 bases and J by 8 bases, leaving 10 bases between them. This CDR3 has 12 residues. This CDR3 is CASSFGQGGYTF. Here the CDR3 DNA reads TGTGCCAGCAGTTTCGGGCAGGGCGGCTACACCTTC.

This clonotype has more than one count but fewer than ten. The chain employs TRBV12-3 or TRBV12-4 and TRBJ2-3; the D gene is possibly TRBD2 (6 bases). This CDR3 region has 14 residues. With 6 bases removed from V and 0 bases from J, the gap between germline ends came to 10 bases. DNA for the CDR3: TGTGCCAGCAGCTCCGGGACTAGCACAGATACGCAGTATTTT. It encodes CASSSGTSTDTQYF.

V is TRBV7-6 and J is TRBJ1-2; D is ambiguous. Trimming took off 5 bases at V and 0 bases at J, with 7 bases between the two ends. Germline CDR1 reads SGHVS; CDR2 reads FNYEAQ. The CDR3 has 13 amino acids. CDR3 DNA sequence: TGTGCCAGCAGCGAAACAGCTAACTATGGCTACACCTTC. It codes for CASSETANYGYTF.

This chain joins TRBV5-1 and TRBJ2-3; D remains ambiguous. With 0 bases removed from V and 3 bases from J, the gap between germline ends came to 11 bases. The length of the CDR3 is 15 residues. Germline CDR1 and CDR2: SGHRS and YFSETQ. The CDR3 bases are TGCGCCAGCAGCTTGGGGGCAGTCGGTACAGATACGCAGTATTTT. Residues: CASSLGAVGTDTQYF.

The chain uses TRBV7-9 and TRBJ1-6; a weak D match, TRBD1 (6 bases). The length of the CDR3 is 17 residues. The germline CDR1 and CDR2 sequences are SEHNR and FQNEAQ (reference sequence). V was trimmed by 1 base and J by 8 bases, leaving 18 bases between them. Written as DNA, the CDR3 is TGTGCCAGCAGCTTAGATACGGGGGGCCTTAGTTATTCACCCCTCCACTTT. It encodes CASSLDTGGLSYSPLHF.

The chain employs TRBV20-1 and TRBJ2-3, with 11 nucleotides matching TRBD1. J gave up 2 bases and V 0 bases, and 16 bases lay outside the gene matches. The CDR3 consists of 20 residues. Germline V gene sequence: CDR1 DFQATT, CDR2 SNEGSKA (reference sequence). This CDR3 reads CSARDRGTGGLKTYTDTQYF. The CDR3 DNA reads TGCAGTGCTAGAGATCGGGGGACAGGGGGACTGAAAACCTACACAGATACGCAGTATTTT.

The genes are TRBV5-5 and TRBJ1-4; D not resolved. CDR1 SGHKS and CDR2 YYEKEE come from the germline V gene (reference sequence). V shed 4 bases and J shed 3 bases, with 16 bases lying between them. The CDR3 sequence is 16 residues long. The CDR3 region has the DNA TGTGCCAGCAGCCCAAGCTACAGAGTATCTAATGAAAAACTGTTTTTT. This sequence encodes CASSPSYRVSNEKLFF.

This clonotype was seen more than once but under ten times. The chain carries TRBV29-1 and TRBJ1-2; 11 positions agree with TRBD1. CDR1 is SQVTM and CDR2 is ANQGSEA in the germline V gene. CDR3 length: 13 amino acids. Losses at the gene ends were 6 bases for V and 8 bases for J; bases not matched to a gene: 8. The CDR3 DNA reads as TGCAGCGTCCTCGGGACAGGGGGAAGCGGCTACACCTTC. Translated, it gives CSVLGTGGSGYTF.

The chain combines TRBV7-3 with TRBJ1-1, with D unresolved. The V end lost 3 bases, the J end lost 6 bases, and 11 bases lay between the germline ends. Germline CDR1 is SGHTA and CDR2 is FQGTGA. The length of the CDR3 is 13 residues. CDR3 in DNA: TGTGCCAGCAGCTTCCTCGGCAGATCTGAAGCTTTCTTT. It codes for CASSFLGRSEAFF.

The chain joins TRBV20-1 to TRBJ1-5; D remains ambiguous. Between the trimmed V and J ends, which lost 3 bases and 0 bases, there was a span of 6 bases. This CDR3 spans 13 amino acids. Germline V gives CDR1 DFQATT, CDR2 SNEGSKA (reference sequence). The CDR3 sequence is CSARGVSNQPQHF. The CDR3 DNA is TGCAGTGCTAGGGGCGTTAGCAATCAGCCCCAGCATTTT.

The J gene is TRBJ1-6, the V gene TRBV5-1; 7 bases match TRBD1. This CDR3 spans 16 amino acids. Per germline, CDR1 SGHRS and CDR2 YFSETQ. With 0 bases clipped from V and 7 bases from J, the junction kept 7 bases outside the gene matches. The CDR3 nucleotides read TGCGCCAGCAGCTTGGAGCTAGGGGGCCAAAATTCACCCCTCCACTTT. Translating it yields CASSLELGGQNSPLHF.

The chain combines TRBV14 with TRBJ2-7; 7 positions match TRBD1. Germline V lookup: CDR1 SGHDN, CDR2 FVKESK. The CDR3 runs to 14 residues. The V segment lost 5 bases and the J segment 4 bases; nucleotides outside the gene matches: 8. CDR3 coding DNA: TGTGCCAGCAGCTACGGACAGGCTGGGTACGAGCAGTACTTC. This sequence encodes CASSYGQAGYEQYF.

The CDR3 DNA follows: TGTGCCAGCAGTGCGGAGCAGCCCAACACTGAAGCTTTCTTT. This sequence encodes CASSAEQPNTEAFF. The rearrangement links TRBV6-6 to TRBJ1-1; D not resolved. There are 14 residues in the CDR3. V was clipped by 5 bases and J by 2 bases, with 12 bases between them. Germline CDR1 MNHNY, CDR2 SVGAGI (reference sequence).

The chain joins TRBV28 to TRBJ1-5, with D maybe TRBD1 (6 bases). The CDR3 spans 13 residues. Trimming removed 4 bases at V and 7 bases at J, with 11 bases between. The V gene's germline CDR1 is MDHEN and CDR2 SYDVKM. CDR3 amino acids: CASSYYRDQPQHF. In DNA form, the CDR3 reads TGTGCCAGCAGTTACTACAGGGACCAGCCCCAGCATTTT.

The genes are TRBV9 and TRBJ1-1; the match to TRBD1 covers 8 bases. From germline, CDR1 is SGDLS and CDR2 YYNGEE. The J segment lost 10 bases and the V segment lost 3 bases, leaving 5 bases of the junction unmatched. The CDR3 is made up of 12 amino acids. In DNA, the CDR3 is TGTGCCAGCAGCGCCACAGGGGGGAGAGCTTTCTTT. It yields the protein CASSATGGRAFF.

The chain links TRBV14 to TRBJ1-1; TRBD1 matches 7 bases. The germline V gene encodes CDR1 SGHDN and CDR2 FVKESK. CDR3 length: 16 amino acids. The V gene end was trimmed by 0 bases and the J gene end by 1 base; junction bases not matched to a gene: 5. In DNA, the CDR3 is TGTGCCAGCAGCCAAGAACTGGGGACAGCGAACACTGAAGCTTTCTTT. Amino acid sequence: CASSQELGTANTEAFF. Full variable domain (rest looked up from reference TRBV14 and TRBJ1-1): EAGVTQFPSHSVIEKGQTVTLRCDPISGHDNLYWYRRVMGKEIKFLLHFVKESKQDESGMPNNRFLAERTGGTYSTLKVQPAELEDSGVYFCASSQELGTANTEAFFGQGTRLTVV.

The chain combines TRBV12-3 or TRBV12-4 with TRBJ1-4; D gene ambiguous. V lost 1 base to trimming and J lost 8 bases, with 14 bases between them. The length of the CDR3 is 15 residues. The CDR3 here is CASSLDGISYEKLFF. For the CDR3, the DNA is TGTGCCAGCAGTTTAGATGGAATATCGTACGAAAAACTGTTTTTT.

This chain's CDR3 is CASRRDSYEQYF. Written as DNA, the CDR3 is TGTGCCAGCAGGAGGGATTCCTACGAGCAGTACTTC. The rearrangement uses TRBV2 and TRBJ2-7, with a weak D call TRBD2 (5 bases). V was cut by 6 bases and J by 1 base, with 7 bases left in between. CDR1 and CDR2 from the germline V gene are SNHLY and FYNNEI. The CDR3 contains 12 residues.

The chain has TRBV12-3 or TRBV12-4 and TRBJ1-2; weak D call: TRBD1 (5 bases). The CDR3 totals 13 residues. Trimming took 6 bases from V and 7 from J, leaving 15 bases between them. For the CDR3, the DNA is TGTGCCAGCAGGCAGACAGCTTCTCGTGGCTACACCTTC. This gives the protein CASRQTASRGYTF.

This clonotype has more than one count but fewer than ten. CDR3 nucleotide sequence: TGCAGCGTTGCTGACAGGGGGCCTGAAAAACTGTTTTTT. As protein: CSVADRGPEKLFF. J is TRBJ1-4 and V is TRBV29-1; 10 positions agree with TRBD1. After removal of 4 bases from V and 7 bases from J, the junction contained 3 bases not matched to a gene. The germline V gene encodes CDR1 SQVTM and CDR2 ANQGSEA. CDR3 length: 13 amino acids.

The rearrangement joins TRBV10-3 to TRBJ2-1; D ambiguous. Trimming pared 6 bases from V and 6 bases from J, leaving 12 bases between. CDR3 length equals 13 residues. The germline gives CDR1 ENHRY, CDR2 SYGVKD. The CDR3 DNA reads TGTGCCATCAGCCTGGTTGGGCGCAATGAGCAGTTCTTC. It yields the protein CAISLVGRNEQFF.

The genes are TRBV6-2 or TRBV6-3 and TRBJ2-6; no reliable D call. Per the germline V gene, CDR1 is MNHEY and CDR2 is SVGEGT. V was pared by 5 bases and J by 0 bases, with 8 bases between. This CDR3 spans 15 amino acids. The CDR3: CASSPSFSGANVLTF. Written as DNA, the CDR3 is TGTGCCAGCAGTCCCAGCTTCTCTGGGGCCAACGTCCTGACTTTC.

The gene calls are TRBV27 and TRBJ2-1, with TRBD2 matching 9 bases. Germline CDR1 reads MNHEY; CDR2 reads SMNVEV (reference sequence). The CDR3 totals 16 residues. V lost 5 bases to trimming and J lost 3 bases; unmatched junction nucleotides: 8. Here the CDR3 reads CASSPETSGYYNEQFF. CDR3 in DNA: TGTGCCAGCAGTCCTGAAACTAGCGGGTACTACAATGAGCAGTTCTTC.

The chain uses TRBV9 and TRBJ1-6; the D gene is possibly TRBD1 (5 bases). The CDR3 contains 15 residues. CDR1 and CDR2 (germline): SGDLS, YYNGEE. Trimming shortened V by 1 base and J by 5 bases, and 10 bases separated the two germline ends. The CDR3, as DNA: TGTGCCAGCAGCGTAAGGGGATCGGATAATTCACCCCTCCACTTT. Its protein is CASSVRGSDNSPLHF.

This sequence joins TRBV5-1 and TRBJ2-7; either TRBD1 or TRBD2 may supply D (5 bases each). The germline V gene has CDR1 SGHRS and CDR2 YFSETQ. This CDR3 is built from 13 residues. V lost 4 bases and J lost 2, with 10 bases in between. CDR3 sequence: CASSRDGTYEQYF. In DNA, the CDR3 is TGCGCCAGCAGCAGGGACGGTACCTACGAGCAGTACTTC.